These 27 T cell receptor beta chains were all obtained from the same sample, sequenced in a study of blood T cells in healthy people across ages. Combining a sample-barcoded 5' primer with a J-beta primer mix, a second PCR ran for about 7 to 12 cycles. TCRdb re-called the 5' RACE reads through MiXCR, storing one row per CDR3 protein. Found here are 550,000 to 750,000 distinct CDR3 sequences, around 21% of them singletons; the top ten hold 3.6%. What was sequenced was blood. All receptors derive from a man aged 70-80 years in good health.

The V gene is TRBV5-1, the J gene TRBJ2-5, with TRBD2 matching over 12 bases. TRBJ2-1 explains the end of the DNA better; the J call may be wrong. In germline, CDR1 is SGHRS, CDR2 YFSETQ. This CDR3 has 16 amino acids. For the CDR3, the DNA is TGCGCCAGCAGCGTACAGACTAGCGGGGGATCCAATGAGCAGTTCTTC. Residues: CASSVQTSGGSNEQFF.

This clonotype was counted between two and nine times. This chain connects TRBV3-1 to TRBJ2-7; possibly TRBD1 for D (5 bases). Germline CDR1 LGHDT, CDR2 YNNKEL (reference sequence). Trimming took 0 bases from V and 3 from J, leaving 9 bases between them. The CDR3 covers 14 residues. The chain's CDR3 is CASSQEVRGYEQYF. As DNA, the CDR3 is TGTGCCAGCAGCCAAGAGGTTAGGGGCTACGAGCAGTACTTC.

The chain carries TRBV5-1 and TRBJ2-1, with TRBD2 matching over 10 bases. V shed 5 bases, J shed 8 bases, and the junction held 4 bases outside the gene matches. The CDR3 runs to 13 residues. The germline gives CDR1 SGHRS, CDR2 YFSETQ. CDR3 region: CASRAGTSDEQFF. The CDR3 bases are TGCGCCAGCAGAGCCGGGACTAGCGATGAGCAGTTCTTC.

This rearrangement joins TRBV4-1 to TRBJ1-2; 8 bases are a match to TRBD1. Trimming at V came to 5 bases and at J to 2 bases, leaving 13 bases not matched to a gene. CDR3 length equals 17 residues. The germline gives CDR1 MGHRA, CDR2 YSYEKL. CDR3 residues: CASSEAPGTGPNYGYTF. As DNA, the CDR3 is TGCGCCAGCAGCGAAGCTCCCGGGACAGGACCAAACTATGGCTACACCTTC.

The CDR3 spells CASSLVGGNGYTF. CDR3 bases: TGTGCCAGCAGTTTGGTCGGTGGGAATGGCTACACCTTC. The rearrangement links TRBV28 to TRBJ1-2, with D unclear. The CDR3 loop spans 13 amino acids. V lost 3 bases and J lost 6, with 11 bases in between. Germline CDR1 MDHEN, CDR2 SYDVKM.

This clonotype has more than one count but fewer than ten. The rearrangement joins TRBV7-8 to TRBJ1-1; unclear D gene. In germline, CDR1 is SGHVS, CDR2 FQNEAQ. V was cut by 9 bases and J by 6 bases, with 14 bases left in between. This CDR3 has 12 residues. CDR3 protein: CASGNIAAEAFF. The CDR3 nucleotides read TGTGCCAGTGGTAATATAGCGGCTGAAGCTTTCTTT.

The chain couples TRBV7-8 to TRBJ2-5, with 9 bases aligning to TRBD1. V lost 5 bases, J lost 4 bases, and 2 bases stayed unmatched. The CDR3 loop spans 13 amino acids. Germline V gene data show CDR1 as SGHVS and CDR2 as FQNEAQ. The CDR3 loop reads CASSATGGETQYF. Written as DNA, the CDR3 is TGTGCCAGCAGCGCGACAGGGGGAGAGACCCAGTACTTC.

Comment on this clonotype: This may come from a read error, since a much larger clone is one base off. This chain connects TRBV6-5 to TRBJ1-2, with D perhaps matching TRBD1 (5 bases). Germline values: CDR1 MNHEY, CDR2 SVGAGI. CDR3 length: 14 residues. The CDR3 nucleotides read TGTGCCGGCAGCCAGGGCGCTAATGCCTATGGCTACACCTTC. Its protein product is CAGSQGANAYGYTF.

The table lists this clonotype with a few counts. As DNA, the CDR3 is TGCAGTGCTACACTAGGTGAGCAGTTCTTC. This codes for CSATLGEQFF. The chain has TRBV20-1 and TRBJ2-1, with D possibly being TRBD2 (5 bases). The CDR3 runs 10 residues. CDR1 is DFQATT, CDR2 SNEGSKA, per germline (reference sequence). The ends were cut back, 4 bases at V and 9 bases at J, with 7 bases in the middle.

This clonotype showed up many times. The chain combines TRBV27 with TRBJ2-5; 12 bases map to TRBD2. Germline V gives CDR1 MNHEY, CDR2 SMNVEV (reference sequence). This CDR3 has 15 amino acids. With 9 bases clipped from V and 3 bases from J, the junction kept 8 bases outside the gene matches. Written as DNA, the CDR3 is TGTGCCAGTACCCCCCTAGCGGGAGGGAAAGAGACCCAGTACTTC. Its protein is CASTPLAGGKETQYF.

In this sample, this clonotype turned up many times. The CDR3 sequence is CSARGTSGKEPRRSAIHNEQFF. The CDR3, as DNA: TGCAGTGCTAGAGGGACTAGCGGAAAAGAACCTAGACGTAGTGCCATCCACAATGAGCAGTTCTTC. The V and J genes are TRBV20-1 and TRBJ2-1; 10 nucleotides line up with TRBD2. The CDR3 loop spans 22 amino acids. J gave up 5 bases and V 1 base, and 26 bases lay outside the gene matches. CDR1 is DFQATT and CDR2 is SNEGSKA in the germline V gene (reference sequence).

This clonotype was observed many times. Sequence at one end of the junction differs from germline and may be a read error. This chain links TRBV5-6 with TRBJ2-2; no firm D call. CDR3 length: 12 residues. Germline V lookup: CDR1 SGHDT, CDR2 YYEEEE. The CDR3 spells CASSMNTGELFF. For the CDR3, the DNA is TGCGCCAGCAGCATGAACACCGGGGAGCTGTTTTTT.

The V call is TRBV5-1, the J call TRBJ2-5; 10 nucleotides align to TRBD2. The end of the DNA aligns better with TRBJ2-1, so the J call may be wrong. The germline V gene encodes CDR1 SGHRS and CDR2 YFSETQ. This CDR3 is 17 amino acids long. In nucleotides, the CDR3 is TGCGCCAGCAGCTTGGCCAACCTAGCGGGAGTGGTTGGTGAGCAGTTCTTC. Translated, it gives CASSLANLAGVVGEQFF.

This clonotype was observed at least ten times. The genes are TRBV28 and TRBJ2-7; TRBD2 matches at 8 bases. This CDR3 contains 15 residues. Germline CDR1 MDHEN, CDR2 SYDVKM. J was trimmed by 3 bases and V by 5 bases; bases with no gene match: 9. CDR3 sequence: CASSPLPSGGYEQYF. CDR3 bases: TGTGCCAGCAGTCCCCTCCCCAGCGGGGGCTACGAGCAGTACTTC. Supplemented by reference TRBV28 and TRBJ2-7, the full variable domain reads DVKVTQSSRYLVKRTGEKVFLECVQDMDHENMFWYRQDPGLGLRLIYFSYDVKMKEKGDIPEGYSVSREKKERFSLILESASTNQTSMYLCASSPLPSGGYEQYFGPGTRLTVT.

The CDR3 DNA reads as TGTGCCAGCAGCCATACCGGGACAAACGAGCAGTACTTC. Translated: CASSHTGTNEQYF. The gene calls are TRBV3-1 and TRBJ2-7; D perhaps matches TRBD1 (6 bases). The ends were cut back, 3 bases at V and 5 bases at J, with 11 bases in the middle. This CDR3 contains 13 residues. Germline loops: CDR1 LGHDT, CDR2 YNNKEL (reference sequence).

The chain is built from TRBV20-1 and TRBJ2-5; D remains unclear. Germline V gene sequence: CDR1 DFQATT, CDR2 SNEGSKA (reference sequence). This CDR3 contains 15 residues. The germline V and J ends were trimmed by 3 bases and 1 base, with 15 bases remaining between them. Here the CDR3 reads CSARSRMGPQETQYF. In nucleotides, the CDR3 is TGCAGTGCTAGGTCCAGGATGGGTCCCCAAGAGACCCAGTACTTC.

The V gene is TRBV3-1, the J gene TRBJ2-5; 7 bases fit TRBD2. Matching the DNA end better, TRBJ2-1 makes the J call doubtful. The length of the CDR3 is 14 residues. Germline CDR1 is LGHDT and CDR2 is YNNKEL (reference sequence). The CDR3 loop is CASSWTSTYNEQFF. The CDR3 DNA follows: TGTGCCAGCAGCTGGACTAGTACCTACAATGAGCAGTTCTTC.

This chain connects TRBV7-2 to TRBJ2-7; 7 bases match TRBD1. V gave up 1 base and J gave up 7 bases; unmatched junction bases: 7. Germline V gene sequence: CDR1 SGHTA, CDR2 FQGNSA. CDR3 size: 14 residues. The CDR3 nucleotides are TGTGCCAGCAGCTTAGAGGGACAGTCGGGAGAGCAGTACTTC. Amino acids: CASSLEGQSGEQYF.

This clonotype was observed many times. The chain couples TRBV20-1 to TRBJ1-2; TRBD1 agrees at 7 bases. Trimming took 6 bases from V and 3 from J; bases not matched to a gene: 10. Germline CDR1 reads DFQATT; CDR2 reads SNEGSKA (reference sequence). The CDR3 sequence is 14 residues long. The CDR3, as DNA: TGCAGTGCAACCCCAGGAGGGGGCTACTATGGCTACACCTTC. Translating it yields CSATPGGGYYGYTF.

The CDR3 region is CSAHDPSGRYNEQFF. In nucleotides, the CDR3 is TGCAGTGCCCATGACCCTAGCGGGAGATACAATGAGCAGTTCTTC. V usage is TRBV20-1 and J usage is TRBJ2-1; 10 bases line up with TRBD2. The CDR3 loop spans 15 amino acids. The V segment lost 6 bases and the J segment 4 bases; nucleotides outside the gene matches: 9. Germline CDR1 is DFQATT and CDR2 is SNEGSKA (reference sequence).

This clonotype has a handful of counts. The genes are TRBV20-1 and TRBJ2-5; perhaps D is TRBD1 or TRBD2 (6 bases each). V lost 6 bases and J 5 bases, leaving 16 bases between the germline ends. The length of the CDR3 is 13 residues. From germline, CDR1 is DFQATT and CDR2 SNEGSKA (reference sequence). The CDR3 DNA reads as TGCAGTGCAAAATGGGGGGCGGGGGAGACCCAGTACTTC. Translated: CSAKWGAGETQYF.

The chain uses TRBV6-2 or TRBV6-3 and TRBJ2-5, with 14 bases lining up with TRBD2. The J call may not be correct, given that the DNA end is closer to TRBJ2-1. The length of the CDR3 is 16 residues. Looked up from germline, CDR1 is MNHEY and CDR2 is SVGEGT. This chain's CDR3 is CASRKGRLAGGNEQFF. Written as DNA, the CDR3 is TGTGCCAGCAGAAAGGGAAGACTAGCGGGAGGGAATGAGCAGTTCTTC.

The chain recombines TRBV5-8 with TRBJ2-3; TRBD2 agrees at 8 bases. The CDR3 runs to 15 residues. Germline values: CDR1 SGHTS, CDR2 YDEGEE. Germline trimming cut 9 bases from V and 6 bases from J; bases unmatched to any gene: 15. CDR3 region: CANPARAGGWDTQYF. The CDR3 DNA follows: TGTGCCAACCCAGCCAGGGCGGGAGGATGGGATACGCAGTATTTT. Combining the CDR3 with reference TRBV5-8 and TRBJ2-3 gives the whole variable domain EAGVTQSPTHLIKTRGQQATLRCSPISGHTSVYWYQQALGLGLQFLLWYDEGEERNRGNFPPRFSGRQFPNYSSELNVNALELEDSALYLCANPARAGGWDTQYFGPGTRLTVL.

The chain carries TRBV2 and TRBJ2-3, with 16 bases fitting TRBD2. The CDR3 loop spans 16 amino acids. CDR1 SNHLY and CDR2 FYNNEI come from the germline V gene. V lost 6 bases, J lost 4 bases, and 4 bases stayed unmatched. The CDR3 DNA follows: TGTGCCAGCAGAGGGACTAGCGGGAGGGTCCCAGATACGCAGTATTTT. As protein: CASRGTSGRVPDTQYF.

The chain links TRBV28 to TRBJ2-3, with D unresolved. There are 11 residues in the CDR3. Between the trimmed V and J ends, which lost 10 bases and 8 bases, there was a span of 13 bases. Germline CDR1 reads MDHEN; CDR2 reads SYDVKM. CDR3 nucleotides: TGTGCCACCTCGGCAGTTGGTACGCAGTATTTT. This translates into CATSAVGTQYF. Together with reference TRBV28 and TRBJ2-3, the CDR3 gives the full variable domain: DVKVTQSSRYLVKRTGEKVFLECVQDMDHENMFWYRQDPGLGLRLIYFSYDVKMKEKGDIPEGYSVSREKKERFSLILESASTNQTSMYLCATSAVGTQYFGPGTRLTVL.

This clonotype was seen a few times. The J gene is TRBJ2-1, the V gene TRBV28; D remains unclear. The germline V and J ends were trimmed by 6 bases and 11 bases, with 11 bases remaining between them. CDR3 length: 11 amino acids. Germline CDR1 and CDR2: MDHEN and SYDVKM. The CDR3 coding sequence is TGTGCCAGCAGCCGACGGATTCAGCAGTTCTTC. As protein: CASSRRIQQFF. The entire variable domain, with the rest obtained from reference TRBV28 and TRBJ2-1, is as follows: DVKVTQSSRYLVKRTGEKVFLECVQDMDHENMFWYRQDPGLGLRLIYFSYDVKMKEKGDIPEGYSVSREKKERFSLILESASTNQTSMYLCASSRRIQQFFGPGTRLTVL.

As concerns this clonotype: A read error is possible here, since a much larger clone lies one base away. This chain joins TRBV29-1 and TRBJ2-5, with D hard to call. The length of the CDR3 is 13 residues. Germline assignment: CDR1 SQVTM and CDR2 ANQGSEA. CDR3 sequence: CSVESPSAYEQHF. The CDR3 DNA follows: TGCAGCGTTGAAAGTCCTTCGGCCTACGAGCAGCACTTC.